What follows is one T cell receptor beta chain and its context. The antigen remains undetermined. The sample comes from a study of shared clonotypes between healthy human individuals. Findings and limits, study-wide: Since donors were few, the genetic and exposure-history diversity represented was limited.

Germline V gene data show CDR1 as MNHEY and CDR2 as SMNVEV (reference sequence). This CDR3 comprises 15 residues. V was pared by 2 bases and J by 3 bases, with 2 bases of the junction left unmatched. Execution of the assay was at deep level. The authors' processing: ImmunoSEQ only sent back junction sequences with no quality scores, so filtering was done differently. Profiling relied on immunoSEQ multiplex PCR, and the TCRdb table lists in-frame clones only, not all of them. Clone size and V and J calls were adopted from that table, with D and trimming inferred from the DNA. The sample contains approximately 440,000 clones, approximately 77% of which appear only once. Genomic DNA for unsorted samples was obtained from around 97 million PBMCs.

Sequenced material: PBMCs. The J gene is TRBJ2-7, the V gene TRBV27; 12 bases line up with TRBD2. The clonotype comes from a woman in her thirties or forties in good health. Some clones in this sample may be carry-over from other donors' samples. CDR3 in DNA: TGTGCCAGCAGTTTACTAGCGGGAGGGGGCTACGAGCAGTACTTC. The encoded protein is CASSLLAGGGYEQYF.